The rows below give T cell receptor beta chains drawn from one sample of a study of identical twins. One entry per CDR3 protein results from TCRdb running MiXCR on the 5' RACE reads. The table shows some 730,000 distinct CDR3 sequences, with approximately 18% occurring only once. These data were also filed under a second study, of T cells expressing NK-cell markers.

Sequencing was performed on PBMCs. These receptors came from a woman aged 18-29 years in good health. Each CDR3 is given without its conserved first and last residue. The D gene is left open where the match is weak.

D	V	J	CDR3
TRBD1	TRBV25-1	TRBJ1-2	ASSRTGQNYGYT
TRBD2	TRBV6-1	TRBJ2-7	ASRDLAGAAYEQY
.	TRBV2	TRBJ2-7	ASTTPDGYEQY
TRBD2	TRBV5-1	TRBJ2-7	ASSIGTSGSGSYEQY
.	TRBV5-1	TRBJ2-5	ATSHREQETQY
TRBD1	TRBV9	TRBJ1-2	ASRGTGGHYGYT
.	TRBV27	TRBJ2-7	ASSRTVTYEQY
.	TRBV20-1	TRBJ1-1	SARLQGRTEAF
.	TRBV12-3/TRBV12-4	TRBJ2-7	ASSARGPYEQY
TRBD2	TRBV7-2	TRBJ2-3	ASSLIGGRVGDTQY
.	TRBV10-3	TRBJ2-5	AIGSGETQY
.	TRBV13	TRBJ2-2	ASSSQVSPTGELF
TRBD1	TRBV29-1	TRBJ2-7	SVGQGFYEQY
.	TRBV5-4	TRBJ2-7	ASSLRHSYEQY
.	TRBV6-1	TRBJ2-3	ASRANWDSNTDTQY
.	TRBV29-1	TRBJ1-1	SARDITNTEAF
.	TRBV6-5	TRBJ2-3	ASSYSRLRRDTQY
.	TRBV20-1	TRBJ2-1	SAIEMSYNEQF
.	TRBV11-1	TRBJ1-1	ASSLAMFRDSRSGTEAF
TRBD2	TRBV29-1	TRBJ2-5	SVEDRREAQETQY
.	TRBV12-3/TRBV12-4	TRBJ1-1	ASSPDTGDDTEAF
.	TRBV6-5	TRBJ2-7	ASSYLSGSPYEQY
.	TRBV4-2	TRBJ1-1	ASSHGGVRAF
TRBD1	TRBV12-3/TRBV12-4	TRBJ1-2	ASRTSRDRAYGYT
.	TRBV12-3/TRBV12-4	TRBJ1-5	ASLAARLSSNQPQH
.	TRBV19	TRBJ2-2	AVPSDTNTGELF
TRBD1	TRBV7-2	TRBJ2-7	ASSLVQGSYEQY
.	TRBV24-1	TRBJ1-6	ATSDLRDLTPLH
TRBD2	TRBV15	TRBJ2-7	ATSRGGGMVNEQY
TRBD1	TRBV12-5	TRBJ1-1	ASGPAGGEAF
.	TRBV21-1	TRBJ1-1	ASSGTAVNTEAF
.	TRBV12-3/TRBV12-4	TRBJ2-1	ASSLQGLSEQF
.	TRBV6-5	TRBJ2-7	ASSYSIATARAYEQY
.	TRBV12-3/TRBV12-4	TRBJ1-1	ASSWGQGAEAF
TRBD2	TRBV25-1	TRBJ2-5	ASSEWASGVETQY
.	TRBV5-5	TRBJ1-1	ASILHSGDTEAF
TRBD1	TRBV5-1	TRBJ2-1	ASSWAGTDANEQF
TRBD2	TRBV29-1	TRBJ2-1	SATPLLAGDYNEQF
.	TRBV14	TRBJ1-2	ASSQGGVYGYT
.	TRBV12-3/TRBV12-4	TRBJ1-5	ASSLGQGSSEPQH
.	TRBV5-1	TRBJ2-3	ASSLTVSTDTQY
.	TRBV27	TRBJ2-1	ASSFGRGSYNEQF
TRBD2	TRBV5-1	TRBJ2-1	ASSFGLAGVNEQF
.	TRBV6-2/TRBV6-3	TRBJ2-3	ASTPRRVTDTQY
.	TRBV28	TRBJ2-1	ASSPTGTLSSYNEQF
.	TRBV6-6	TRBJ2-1	ASSYRGDEQF
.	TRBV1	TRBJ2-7	TSSHCRGTSASWRSYEQY